This T cell receptor (beta chain) was sequenced during a study of T cells in Graves' hyperthyroidism and ophthalmopathy. In the case of this clonotype: The target antigen is unknown.

Germline V gene data show CDR1 as MDHEN and CDR2 as SYDVKM. V shed 4 bases and J 3 bases; nucleotides not matched to a gene: 8. The CDR3 is made up of 15 amino acids. TCR beta CDR3 sequences were amplified from RNA transcripts. The HTBI primer set served for first-round RT-PCR of the TCR CDR3. TCRdb processed the multiplex PCR reads anew with MiXCR; each CDR3 protein has one entry. The top ten hold around a third of the sample, which has 300,000 to 450,000 distinct CDR3 sequences, about 15% seen once. Study results and limitations: The model predicted ophthalmopathy a median around 6 months before onset.

The TCR originated in a woman aged 30 to 39 with Graves' hyperthyroidism. Source material: blood. The J gene is TRBJ2-7, the V gene TRBV28, with TRBD1 matching 8 bases. CDR3 sequence: CASSSTGTGLYEQYF. For the CDR3, the DNA is TGTGCCAGCAGTTCGACCGGGACAGGACTCTACGAGCAGTACTTC.